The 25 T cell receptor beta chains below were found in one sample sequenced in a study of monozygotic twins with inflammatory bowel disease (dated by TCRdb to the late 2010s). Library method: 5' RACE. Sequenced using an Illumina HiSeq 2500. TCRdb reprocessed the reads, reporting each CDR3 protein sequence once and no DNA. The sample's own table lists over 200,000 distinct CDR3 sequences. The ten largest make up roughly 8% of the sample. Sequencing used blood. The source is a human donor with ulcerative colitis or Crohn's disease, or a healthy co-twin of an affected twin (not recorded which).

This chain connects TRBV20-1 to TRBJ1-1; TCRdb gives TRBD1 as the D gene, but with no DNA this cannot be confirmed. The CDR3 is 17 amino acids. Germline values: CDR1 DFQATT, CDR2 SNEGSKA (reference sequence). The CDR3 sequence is CSARDPPRTGAKTEAFF.

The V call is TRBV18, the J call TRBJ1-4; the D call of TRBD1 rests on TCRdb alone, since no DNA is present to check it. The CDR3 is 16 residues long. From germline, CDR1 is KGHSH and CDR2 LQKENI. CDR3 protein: CASSPTTGGRNEKLFF.

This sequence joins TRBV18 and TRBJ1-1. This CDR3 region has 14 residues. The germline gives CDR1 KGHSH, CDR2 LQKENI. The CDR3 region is CASSQDSGNTEAFF.

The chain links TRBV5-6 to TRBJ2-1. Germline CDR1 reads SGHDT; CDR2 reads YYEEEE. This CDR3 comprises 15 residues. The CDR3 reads CASSLPGTPYNEQFF.

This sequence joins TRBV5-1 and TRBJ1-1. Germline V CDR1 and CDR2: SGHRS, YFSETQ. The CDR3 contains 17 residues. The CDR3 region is CASSFTGRGLGNTEAFF.

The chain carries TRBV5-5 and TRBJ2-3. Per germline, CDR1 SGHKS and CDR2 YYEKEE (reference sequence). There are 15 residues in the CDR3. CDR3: CASSHESQYTDTQYF.

Here the CDR3 reads CASSQDHGANEKLFF. This chain uses TRBV4-3 with TRBJ1-4. This CDR3 region has 15 residues. Germline V CDR1 and CDR2: LGHNA, YSLEER.

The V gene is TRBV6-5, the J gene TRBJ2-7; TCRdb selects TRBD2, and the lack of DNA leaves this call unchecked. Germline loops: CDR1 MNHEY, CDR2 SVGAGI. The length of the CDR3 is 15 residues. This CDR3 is CASSLLAGDHYEQYF.

CDR3 sequence reads: CASSLDQETQYF. The chain employs TRBV5-1 and TRBJ2-5. Looked up from germline, CDR1 is SGHRS and CDR2 is YFSETQ. This CDR3 contains 12 residues. Based on the CDR3 plus reference TRBV5-1 and TRBJ2-5, the full variable domain is KAGVTQTPRYLIKTRGQQVTLSCSPISGHRSVSWYQQTPGQGLQFLFEYFSETQRNKGNFPGRFSGRQFSNSRSEMNVSTLELGDSALYLCASSLDQETQYFGPGTRLLVL.

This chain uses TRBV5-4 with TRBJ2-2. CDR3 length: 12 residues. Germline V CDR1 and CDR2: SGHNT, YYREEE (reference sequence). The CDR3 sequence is CGVSQNTGELFF. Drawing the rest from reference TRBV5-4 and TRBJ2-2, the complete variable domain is ETGVTQSPTHLIKTRGQQVTLRCSSQSGHNTVSWYQQALGQGPQFIFQYYREEENGRGNFPPRFSGLQFPNYSSELNVNALELDDSALYLCGVSQNTGELFFGEGSRLTVL.

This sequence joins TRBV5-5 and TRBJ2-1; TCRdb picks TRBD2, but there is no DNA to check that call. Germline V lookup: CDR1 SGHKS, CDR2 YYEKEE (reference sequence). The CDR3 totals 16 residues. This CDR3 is CASSLGERDRYNEQFF.

CDR3 in amino acids: CASSAPSGGGALYF. The chain links TRBV5-4 to TRBJ2-3; the TCRdb call, TRBD2, lacks DNA for checking. The CDR3 consists of 14 residues. From germline, CDR1 is SGHNT and CDR2 YYREEE (reference sequence). The full variable domain, rest sourced from reference TRBV5-4 and TRBJ2-3, is ETGVTQSPTHLIKTRGQQVTLRCSSQSGHNTVSWYQQALGQGPQFIFQYYREEENGRGNFPPRFSGLQFPNYSSELNVNALELDDSALYLCASSAPSGGGALYFGPGTRLTVL.

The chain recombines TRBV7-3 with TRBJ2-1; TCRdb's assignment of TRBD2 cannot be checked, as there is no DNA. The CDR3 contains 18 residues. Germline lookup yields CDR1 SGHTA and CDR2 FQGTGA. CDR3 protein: CASSLKTLLAGGYNEQFF.

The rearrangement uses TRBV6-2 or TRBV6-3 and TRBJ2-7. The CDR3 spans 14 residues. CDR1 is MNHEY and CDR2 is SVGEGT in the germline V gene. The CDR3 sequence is CASSYRAKIYEQYF.

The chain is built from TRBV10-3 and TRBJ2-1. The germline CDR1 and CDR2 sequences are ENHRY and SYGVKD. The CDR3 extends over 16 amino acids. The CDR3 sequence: CAISEVERSSYNEQFF.

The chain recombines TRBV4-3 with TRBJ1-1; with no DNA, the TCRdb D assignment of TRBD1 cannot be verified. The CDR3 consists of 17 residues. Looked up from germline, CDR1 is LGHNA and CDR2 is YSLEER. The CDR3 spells CASSQGTATGDSTEAFF.

The CDR3 reads CSVVPRDSYEQYF. This chain links TRBV29-1 with TRBJ2-7. The length of the CDR3 is 13 residues. Germline lookup yields CDR1 SQVTM and CDR2 ANQGSEA.

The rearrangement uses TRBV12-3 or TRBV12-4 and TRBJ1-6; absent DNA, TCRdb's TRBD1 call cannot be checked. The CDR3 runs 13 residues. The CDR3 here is CASSEQGARTLHF.

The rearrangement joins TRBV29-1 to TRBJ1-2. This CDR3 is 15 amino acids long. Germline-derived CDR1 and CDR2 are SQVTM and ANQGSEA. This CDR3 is CSVPEGRGRNYGYTF.

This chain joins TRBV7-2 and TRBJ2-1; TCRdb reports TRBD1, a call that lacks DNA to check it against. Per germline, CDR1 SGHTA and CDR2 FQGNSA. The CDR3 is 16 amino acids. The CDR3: CASSLVILPPGNEQFF. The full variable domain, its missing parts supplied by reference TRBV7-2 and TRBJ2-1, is GAGVSQSPSNKVTEKGKDVELRCDPISGHTALYWYRQSLGQGLEFLIYFQGNSAPDKSGLPSDRFSAERTGGSVSTLTIQRTQQEDSAVYLCASSLVILPPGNEQFFGPGTRLTVL.

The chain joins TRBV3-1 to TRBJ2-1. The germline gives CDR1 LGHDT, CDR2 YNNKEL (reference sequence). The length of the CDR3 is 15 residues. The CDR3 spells CASSKTEYSYNEQFF.

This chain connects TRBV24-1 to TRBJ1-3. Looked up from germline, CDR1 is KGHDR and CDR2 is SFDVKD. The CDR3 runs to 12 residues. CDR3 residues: CATSDTGNTIYF.

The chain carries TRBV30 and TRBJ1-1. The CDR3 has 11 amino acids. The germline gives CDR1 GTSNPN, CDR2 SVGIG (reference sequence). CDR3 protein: CAWSVGTEAFF.

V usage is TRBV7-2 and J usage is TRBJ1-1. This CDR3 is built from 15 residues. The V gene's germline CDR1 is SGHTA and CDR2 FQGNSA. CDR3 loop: CASSPTGSWNTEAFF.

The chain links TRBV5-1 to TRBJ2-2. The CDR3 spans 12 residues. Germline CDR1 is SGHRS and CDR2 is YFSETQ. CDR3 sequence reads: CASSLHPGELFF.